This T cell receptor beta chain was sequenced in a study of shared clonotypes between healthy human individuals. This CDR3 region has 14 residues. V lost 3 bases and J 8 bases, leaving 15 bases between the germline ends. Germline CDR1 is KGHSH and CDR2 is LQKENI. Repertoires were generated with immunoSEQ multiplex PCR, while TCRdb's copy carries only in-frame clones and drops some. The table lists 1,400,000 or so clones, 98% of them singletons. The sequenced material came from naive CD4+ T cells sorted from blood. Described subset: CD45RA+ positively selected. The source of this sequence is a man aged 25 to 45 in good health. The chain joins TRBV18 to TRBJ2-3; the D gene could be TRBD1 or TRBD2 (5 bases each). The CDR3 coding sequence is TGTGCCAGCTCACCGGGGCGGGTAGCTGCTACGCAGTATTTT. Translated: CASSPGRVAATQYF. The variable domain in full, completed from reference TRBV18 and TRBJ2-3, reads NAGVMQNPRHLVRRRGQEARLRCSPMKGHSHVYWYRQLPEEGLKFMVYLQKENIIDESGMPKERFSAEFPKEGPSILRIQQVVRGDSAAYFCASSPGRVAATQYFGPGTRLTVL.